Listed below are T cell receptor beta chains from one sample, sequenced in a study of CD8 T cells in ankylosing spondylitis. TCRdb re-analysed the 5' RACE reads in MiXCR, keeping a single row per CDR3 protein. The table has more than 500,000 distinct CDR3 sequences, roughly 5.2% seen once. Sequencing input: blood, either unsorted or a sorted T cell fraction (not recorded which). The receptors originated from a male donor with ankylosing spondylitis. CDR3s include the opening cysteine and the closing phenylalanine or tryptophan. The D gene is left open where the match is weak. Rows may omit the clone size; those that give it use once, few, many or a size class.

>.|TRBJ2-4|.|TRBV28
CASSTRVAKNIQYF
TGTGCCAGCAGTACCAGGGTAGCCAAAAACATTCAGTACTTC
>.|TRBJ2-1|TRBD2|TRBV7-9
CASSLISGRFGNEQFF
TGTGCCAGCAGCCTAATTAGCGGGAGATTCGGGAATGAGCAGTTCTTC
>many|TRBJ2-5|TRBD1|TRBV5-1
CASSLGDRGKTQYF
TGCGCCAGCAGCTTGGGAGACAGGGGCAAGACCCAGTACTTC
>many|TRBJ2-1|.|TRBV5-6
CASSVDRGRYNEQFF
TGTGCCAGCAGCGTGGACAGAGGTCGGTACAATGAGCAGTTCTTC
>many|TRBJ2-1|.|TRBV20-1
CSASSRGGAAYNEQFF
TGCAGTGCGAGTTCCAGAGGGGGGGCTGCCTACAATGAGCAGTTCTTC
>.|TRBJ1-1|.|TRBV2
CASSGKGNTEAFF
TGTGCCAGCAGTGGGAAGGGGAACACTGAAGCTTTCTTT
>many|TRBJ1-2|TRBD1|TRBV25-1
CASSESGTGAFANYGYTF
TGTGCCAGCAGTGAATCTGGGACAGGGGCTTTCGCTAACTATGGCTACACCTTC
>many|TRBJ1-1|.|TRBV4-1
CASSLNSVEAFF
TGCGCCAGCAGCCTGAATTCGGTTGAAGCTTTCTTT
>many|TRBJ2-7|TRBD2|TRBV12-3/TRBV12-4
CASSRGLHLNEQYF
TGTGCCAGCAGTAGGGGACTACACTTGAACGAGCAGTACTTC
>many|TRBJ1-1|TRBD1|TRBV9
CASSVGQGVEAFF
TGTGCCAGCAGCGTAGGCCAGGGGGTCGAAGCTTTCTTT
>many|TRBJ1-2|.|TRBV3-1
CASSYRDSSYGYTF
TGTGCCAGCAGCTACCGGGACTCGAGCTATGGCTACACCTTC
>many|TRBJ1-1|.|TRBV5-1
CASSLQTSFRGRLSNTEAFF
TGCGCCAGCAGCTTGCAAACGAGTTTCCGGGGCCGGCTTTCGAACACTGAAGCTTTCTTT
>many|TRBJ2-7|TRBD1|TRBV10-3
CAISDSLSAGGYEQYF
TGTGCCATCAGTGACTCCCTATCGGCAGGGGGATACGAGCAGTACTTC
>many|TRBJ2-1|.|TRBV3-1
CASSQRQFSYNEQFF
TGTGCCAGCAGCCAACGACAGTTCTCCTACAATGAGCAGTTCTTC
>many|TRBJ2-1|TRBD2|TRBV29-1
CSVGRNSGGPSYNEQFF
TGCAGCGTTGGCAGGAACAGCGGGGGCCCCTCCTACAATGAGCAGTTCTTC
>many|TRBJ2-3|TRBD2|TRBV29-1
CSVAGGGLSTDTQYF
TGCAGCGTTGCCGGGGGAGGGCTTAGCACAGATACGCAGTATTTT
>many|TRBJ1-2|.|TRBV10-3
CAIRGPVGYTF
TGTGCCATCAGGGGGCCAGTTGGCTACACCTTC
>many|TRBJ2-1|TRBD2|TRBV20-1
CSARGFDAGGSSYNEQFF
TGCAGTGCTAGAGGATTCGACGCGGGAGGGAGCTCCTACAATGAGCAGTTCTTC
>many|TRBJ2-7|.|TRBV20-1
CSARGGFNYEQYF
TGCAGTGCTAGGGGTGGGTTTAACTACGAGCAGTACTTC
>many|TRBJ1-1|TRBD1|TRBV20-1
CSALTGGKRAFF
TGCAGTGCTCTGACAGGGGGCAAAAGGGCTTTCTTT
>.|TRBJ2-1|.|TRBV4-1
CASSQSLYRNPNEQFF
TGCGCCAGCAGCCAGTCCCTCTACAGGAACCCTAATGAGCAGTTCTTC
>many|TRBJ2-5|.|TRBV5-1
CASSLQPQETQYF
TGCGCCAGCAGTTTACAACCTCAAGAGACCCAGTACTTC
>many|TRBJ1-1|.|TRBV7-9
CASSTTAVPEAFF
TGTGCCAGCAGCACTACAGCGGTACCTGAAGCTTTCTTT
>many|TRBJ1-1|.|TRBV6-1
CASTPDGTRPEAFF
TGTGCCAGCACCCCCGATGGGACACGGCCTGAAGCTTTCTTT
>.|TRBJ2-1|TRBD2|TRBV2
CASSTGTSGGGYNEQFF
TGTGCCAGCAGTACCGGGACTAGCGGGGGGGGGTACAATGAGCAGTTCTTC
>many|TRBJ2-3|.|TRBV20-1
CSASWSGTDTQYF
TGCAGTGCTAGTTGGAGTGGGACAGATACGCAGTATTTT
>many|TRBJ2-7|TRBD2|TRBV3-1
CASSHGLAGGTYEQYF
TGTGCCAGCAGCCACGGACTAGCGGGGGGAACCTACGAGCAGTACTTC
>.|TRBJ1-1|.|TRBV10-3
CAIRPSYTEAFF
TGTGCCATCAGGCCGAGTTATACTGAAGCTTTCTTT
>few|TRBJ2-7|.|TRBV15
CATSRQGGTLLYEQYF
TGTGCCACCAGCAGACAAGGGGGGACTCTCCTCTACGAGCAGTACTTC
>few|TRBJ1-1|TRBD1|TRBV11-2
CASSLADTGAQGAFF
TGTGCCAGCAGCTTAGCGGATACAGGGGCGCAAGGGGCTTTCTTT
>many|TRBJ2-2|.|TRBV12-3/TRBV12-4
CASTPGRGRESGELFF
TGTGCCAGCACTCCTGGGAGGGGGCGCGAGTCCGGGGAGCTGTTTTTT
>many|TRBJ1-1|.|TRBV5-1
CASSYRAPRRTEAFF
TGCGCCAGCAGCTACCGGGCCCCTCGACGGACTGAAGCTTTCTTT
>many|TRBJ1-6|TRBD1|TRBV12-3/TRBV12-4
CASRVDRSNSPLHF
TGTGCCAGCAGGGTGGACAGGTCCAATTCACCCCTCCACTTT
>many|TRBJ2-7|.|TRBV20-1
CSARVGDEQYF
TGCAGTGCTAGAGTTGGGGACGAGCAGTACTTC
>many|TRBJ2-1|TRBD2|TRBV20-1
CSAKYGGSGRRAYNEQFF
TGCAGTGCTAAGTACGGGGGTAGCGGGAGAAGGGCGTACAATGAGCAGTTCTTC
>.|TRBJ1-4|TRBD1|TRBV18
CASSPDRGFPGEKLFF
TGTGCCAGCTCACCGGACAGGGGGTTTCCAGGGGAAAAACTGTTTTTT
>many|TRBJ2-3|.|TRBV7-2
CASSTSDTQYF
TGTGCCAGCAGCACCTCAGATACGCAGTATTTT
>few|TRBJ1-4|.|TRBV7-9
CASSLDRFALFF
TGTGCCAGCAGCTTGGACCGGTTTGCACTGTTTTTT
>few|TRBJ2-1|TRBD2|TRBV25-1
CASSENGLAGAYNEQFF
TGTGCCAGCAGTGAAAACGGACTAGCGGGAGCCTACAATGAGCAGTTCTTC
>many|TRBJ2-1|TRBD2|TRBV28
CASSTPTSGRSSYNEQFF
TGTGCCAGCAGTACCCCGACTAGCGGGAGGAGCTCCTACAATGAGCAGTTCTTC
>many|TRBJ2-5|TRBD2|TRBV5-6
CASSLWVAGLQETQYF
TGTGCCAGCAGCTTATGGGTAGCGGGCCTACAAGAGACCCAGTACTTC
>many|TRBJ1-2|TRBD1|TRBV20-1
CTNRGDGGYTF
TGCACTAACAGGGGGGATGGAGGCTACACCTTC
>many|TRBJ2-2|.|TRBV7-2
CASSSYSTNTGELFF
TGTGCCAGCAGCTCCTACAGTACGAACACCGGGGAGCTGTTTTTT